Below are 26 T cell receptor beta chains sequenced from a single sample in a study of PD-1 blockade in classical Hodgkin lymphoma. This table comes from immunoSEQ multiplex PCR, and its TCRdb copy is limited to in-frame clones, with some not included. The table includes roughly 60,000 clones, 88% detected once. Patients all relapsed after autologous stem cell transplantation, and there was variation in brentuximab vedotin exposure. This specimen consisted of peripheral blood mononuclear cells (PBMCs), obtained before the second cycle of nivolumab. These receptors all stem from a human donor with classical Hodgkin lymphoma.

Worth noting for this clone: This CDR3 is also generated by other DNA sequences in the sample. The genes are TRBV5-1 and TRBJ1-1; unclear D gene. V lost 0 bases and J 1 base, leaving 7 bases between the germline ends. The CDR3 spans 14 residues. The germline V gene encodes CDR1 SGHRS and CDR2 YFSETQ. DNA for the CDR3: TGCGCCAGCAGCTTGGCTTCGAAGAACACTGAAGCTTTCTTT. It is translated as CASSLASKNTEAFF.

The chain is built from TRBV7-8 and TRBJ1-2, with D possibly TRBD1 on 6 matching bases. Trimming pared 1 base from V and 8 bases from J, leaving 11 bases between. Germline assignment: CDR1 SGHVS and CDR2 FQNEAQ. The CDR3 runs 13 residues. Here the CDR3 reads CASSLVQGNGYTF. The CDR3 coding sequence is TGTGCCAGCAGCTTAGTTCAGGGGAACGGCTACACCTTC.

Note on this clone: An end of the junction does not agree with germline; a read error may underlie this. The chain carries TRBV7-8 and TRBJ2-7; TRBD1 agrees at 12 bases. The germline V gene has CDR1 SGHVS and CDR2 FQNEAQ. CDR3 length: 13 amino acids. In DNA, the CDR3 is TGTGCCAGCAGCTCGACCGGGACAGGGGGCCGTCGTTTC. Amino acids: CASSSTGTGGRRF.

The CDR3 region has the DNA TGTGCCAGCAGTTTACAGGGGTCGTATAGCAATCAGCCCCAGCATTTT. It specifies CASSLQGSYSNQPQHF. This chain connects TRBV27 to TRBJ1-5; D is perhaps TRBD1 (6 bases). The CDR3 has 16 amino acids. Trimming stripped 2 bases from V and 0 bases from J, with 11 bases between. Germline loops: CDR1 MNHEY, CDR2 SMNVEV (reference sequence).

This chain uses TRBV7-9 with TRBJ2-1; 8 nucleotides align to TRBD2. V lost 3 bases to trimming and J lost 7 bases; unmatched junction nucleotides: 5. Germline V gene data show CDR1 as SEHNR and CDR2 as FQNEAQ (reference sequence). The CDR3 runs 14 residues. CDR3: CASSLGLVANEQFF. CDR3 nucleotides: TGTGCCAGCAGCTTGGGACTAGTAGCTAATGAGCAGTTCTTC.

This clone was counted between two and nine times. This sequence joins TRBV9 and TRBJ2-3; possibly TRBD2 for D (5 bases). CDR3 size: 15 residues. Trimming cost V 0 bases and J 1 base, with 9 bases left between them. Germline CDR1 and CDR2: SGDLS and YYNGEE. The CDR3 DNA is TGTGCCAGCAGCGTAGAAGCGGAAGGCACAGATACGCAGTATTTT. Translating it yields CASSVEAEGTDTQYF.

The chain has TRBV28 and TRBJ2-7; D tentatively fits TRBD1 or TRBD2 (5 bases each). Germline loops: CDR1 MDHEN, CDR2 SYDVKM. This CDR3 has 17 amino acids. The V and J ends lost 7 bases and 4 bases respectively, with 26 bases between them. The CDR3 reads CASKSSGLGTVRYEQYF. CDR3 bases: TGTGCCAGCAAGTCCTCCGGGCTCGGGACCGTCAGGTACGAGCAGTACTTC.

This rearrangement joins TRBV4-2 to TRBJ2-5; no definite D call. CDR1 LGHNA and CDR2 YNFKEQ come from the germline V gene. V was clipped by 1 base and J by 0 bases, with 6 bases between them. CDR3 length: 14 amino acids. The CDR3 DNA sequence: TGTGCCAGCAGCCAAGCGGACCACCAAGAGACCCAGTACTTC. This gives the protein CASSQADHQETQYF.

The chain uses TRBV6-6 and TRBJ2-7; TRBD2 is a possible D gene (6 bases). The V gene's germline CDR1 is MNHNY and CDR2 SVGAGI (reference sequence). The CDR3 covers 15 residues. V was trimmed by 6 bases and J by 1 base, leaving 16 bases between them. Here the CDR3 reads CASRPGDLVSYEQYF. The DNA of the CDR3 is TGTGCCAGCAGACCGGGGGATTTGGTGTCCTACGAGCAGTACTTC.

This chain uses TRBV4-1 with TRBJ2-7, with unresolved D. CDR3 size: 14 residues. CDR1 and CDR2 (germline): MGHRA, YSYEKL. V was pared by 1 base and J by 0 bases, with 7 bases between. The CDR3, as DNA: TGCGCCAGCAGCCAAGGGGCTCTCTCCTACGAGCAGTACTTC. Protein: CASSQGALSYEQYF.

The V gene is TRBV14, the J gene TRBJ1-4; 7 bases line up with TRBD1. The CDR3 has 17 residues. Looked up from germline, CDR1 is SGHDN and CDR2 is FVKESK. With 1 base clipped from V and 7 bases from J, the junction kept 12 bases outside the gene matches. The CDR3 sequence is CASSQAIDRASVEKLFF. CDR3 nucleotides: TGTGCCAGCAGCCAAGCTATTGACAGGGCGTCGGTTGAAAAACTGTTTTTT.

The chain is built from TRBV5-1 and TRBJ2-1, with D perhaps being TRBD1 or TRBD2 (5 bases each). V dropped 4 bases and J dropped 10 bases, with 15 bases sitting between them. The length of the CDR3 is 13 residues. Germline V gene lookup returns CDR1 SGHRS and CDR2 YFSETQ. The CDR3 DNA is TGCGCCAGCAGCCAAACGGGGCTGGGAGAGCAGTTCTTC. Translating it yields CASSQTGLGEQFF.

The genes are TRBV25-1 and TRBJ1-1; 8 bases map to TRBD1. The CDR3 is 14 amino acids. With 5 bases clipped from V and 7 bases from J, the junction kept 9 bases outside the gene matches. Germline CDR1 reads MGHDK; CDR2 reads SYGVNS. The CDR3 spells CASSSTGGIIEAFF. Here the CDR3 DNA reads TGTGCCAGCAGTTCCACAGGGGGGATAATTGAAGCTTTCTTT.

The chain combines TRBV28 with TRBJ1-3; tentatively, D is TRBD1 (5 bases). Trimming removed 11 bases at V and 0 bases at J, with 11 bases between. CDR1 is MDHEN, CDR2 SYDVKM, per germline. The CDR3 is 13 residues long. The CDR3 sequence is CASTESSGNTIYF. CDR3 nucleotides: TGTGCCTCGACAGAAAGCTCTGGAAACACCATATATTTT.

This clone is a singleton in its sample. The CDR3 coding sequence is TGTGCCAGTGACAGGGGGCTATTAAACAATGAGCAGTTCTTC. The encoded protein is CASDRGLLNNEQFF. The chain has TRBV19 and TRBJ2-1; 10 bases fit TRBD1. The length of the CDR3 is 14 residues. In germline, CDR1 is LNHDA, CDR2 SQIVND (reference sequence). The ends lost 8 bases at V and 5 bases at J; junction bases unmatched: 6.

The J gene is TRBJ2-1, the V gene TRBV6-5; D is possibly TRBD1 (6 bases). Per germline, CDR1 MNHEY and CDR2 SVGAGI. The CDR3 spans 15 residues. Trimming removed 0 bases from V and 9 bases from J, with 15 bases in between. Written as DNA, the CDR3 is TGTGCCAGCAGTTACTCGACAGGAAGGGTACCTGAGCAGTTCTTC. This translates into CASSYSTGRVPEQFF.

This chain uses TRBV5-1 with TRBJ2-2, with D unresolved. Deletions cut 7 bases from V and 8 bases from J, with 9 bases between. The length of the CDR3 is 11 residues. The V gene's germline CDR1 is SGHRS and CDR2 YFSETQ. The CDR3 DNA follows: TGCGCCAGCTCCGGCGTGGGGGAGCTGTTTTTT. This sequence encodes CASSGVGELFF.

This chain joins TRBV5-1 and TRBJ2-3; 13 bases map to TRBD2. The junction had 3 bases not matched to a gene; V was cut back by 3 bases and J by 2 bases. The CDR3 spans 16 residues. Germline values: CDR1 SGHRS, CDR2 YFSETQ. The CDR3 protein is CASSSGLAGATDTQYF. The CDR3 nucleotides are TGCGCCAGCAGCTCTGGACTAGCGGGGGCCACAGATACGCAGTATTTT.

This chain joins TRBV28 and TRBJ1-4; D gene ambiguous. The CDR3 sequence is 13 residues long. Trimming removed 7 bases at V and 5 bases at J, with 11 bases between. CDR1 is MDHEN, CDR2 SYDVKM, per germline. The CDR3 nucleotides are TGTGCCAGCAACCCGATGGTGAATGAAAAACTGTTTTTT. Protein product: CASNPMVNEKLFF.

This sequence joins TRBV5-1 and TRBJ1-1; 9 bases are shared with TRBD1. Losses at the gene ends were 4 bases for V and 6 bases for J; bases not matched to a gene: 10. This CDR3 contains 15 residues. From germline, CDR1 is SGHRS and CDR2 YFSETQ. The CDR3 is CASSTTGGAEAEAFF. CDR3 nucleotide sequence: TGCGCCAGCAGCACAACAGGGGGCGCCGAAGCTGAAGCTTTCTTT.

V usage is TRBV18 and J usage is TRBJ2-5; D is ambiguous. Per germline, CDR1 KGHSH and CDR2 LQKENI. V was clipped by 4 bases and J by 5 bases, with 8 bases between them. This CDR3 has 12 amino acids. The DNA for the CDR3 is TGTGCCAGCTCACTCGGCGAGGAGACCCAGTACTTC. Translated: CASSLGEETQYF.

The gene calls are TRBV7-3 and TRBJ1-1; D gene uncertain. Trimming cost V 4 bases and J 4 bases, with 13 bases left between them. The CDR3 runs 14 residues. CDR1 is SGHTA, CDR2 FQGTGA, per germline. The CDR3 loop reads CASSSDPGLTEAFF. In DNA, the CDR3 is TGTGCCAGCAGCTCAGATCCGGGCCTCACTGAAGCTTTCTTT.

The chain is built from TRBV5-1 and TRBJ2-1; D call uncertain. The CDR3 loop spans 13 amino acids. Trimming took off 0 bases at V and 2 bases at J, with 3 bases between the two ends. CDR1 is SGHRS and CDR2 is YFSETQ in the germline V gene. The CDR3 region is CASSLDTYNEQFF. The CDR3 nucleotides are TGCGCCAGCAGCTTGGACACCTACAATGAGCAGTTCTTC. The full variable domain, with the rest looked up from reference TRBV5-1 and TRBJ2-1, is KAGVTQTPRYLIKTRGQQVTLSCSPISGHRSVSWYQQTPGQGLQFLFEYFSETQRNKGNFPGRFSGRQFSNSRSEMNVSTLELGDSALYLCASSLDTYNEQFFGPGTRLTVL.

This clone was picked up a small number of times. The CDR3 spells CASREQLMNTEAFF. DNA of the CDR3: TGTGCCAGCAGGGAACAGTTGATGAACACTGAAGCTTTCTTT. This chain joins TRBV5-5 and TRBJ1-1; D is unclear. The V gene's germline CDR1 is SGHKS and CDR2 YYEKEE (reference sequence). Between the trimmed V and J ends, which lost 5 bases and 0 bases, there was a span of 11 bases. The CDR3 consists of 14 residues.

The chain links TRBV6-1 to TRBJ1-2, with D unresolved. V shed 1 base and J shed 8 bases, with 17 bases lying between them. Germline CDR1 reads MNHNS; CDR2 reads SASEGT. The CDR3 covers 15 residues. The CDR3 reads CASSEGLEKGRGYTF. The DNA of the CDR3 is TGTGCCAGCAGTGAAGGTCTGGAAAAGGGCCGGGGCTACACCTTC.

Turning to this clone: The junction shows a germline mismatch at one end, possibly a read error. The chain recombines TRBV7-9 with TRBJ2-2; 10 nucleotides agree with TRBD1. The CDR3 is 12 amino acids. CDR1 is SEHNR and CDR2 is FQNEAQ in the germline V gene (reference sequence). CDR3 sequence: CASSTGQGGLFF. In nucleotides, the CDR3 is TGTGCCAGCAGCACCGGACAGGGGGGGCTGTTTTTT. The whole variable domain, filled in from reference TRBV7-9 and TRBJ2-2, reads DTGVSQNPRHKITKRGQNVTFRCDPISEHNRLYWYRQTLGQGPEFLTYFQNEAQLEKSRLLSDRFSAERPKGSFSTLEIQRTEQGDSAMYLCASSTGQGGLFFGEGSRLTVL.